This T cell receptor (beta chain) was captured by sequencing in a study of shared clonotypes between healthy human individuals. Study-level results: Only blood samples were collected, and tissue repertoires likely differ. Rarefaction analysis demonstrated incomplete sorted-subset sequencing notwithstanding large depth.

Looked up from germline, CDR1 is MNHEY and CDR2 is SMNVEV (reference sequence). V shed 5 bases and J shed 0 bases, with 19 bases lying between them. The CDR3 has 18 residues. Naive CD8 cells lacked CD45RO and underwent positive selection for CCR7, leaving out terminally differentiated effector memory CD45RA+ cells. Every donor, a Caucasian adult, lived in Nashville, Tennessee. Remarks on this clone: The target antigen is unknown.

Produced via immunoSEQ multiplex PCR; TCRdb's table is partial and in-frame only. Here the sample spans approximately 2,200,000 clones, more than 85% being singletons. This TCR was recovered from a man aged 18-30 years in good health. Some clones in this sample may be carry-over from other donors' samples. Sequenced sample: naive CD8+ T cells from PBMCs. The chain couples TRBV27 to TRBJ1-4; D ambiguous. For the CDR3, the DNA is TGTGCCAGCAGTAGCGAGTTTTTTGCGGGTGCAACTAATGAAAAACTGTTTTTT. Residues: CASSSEFFAGATNEKLFF. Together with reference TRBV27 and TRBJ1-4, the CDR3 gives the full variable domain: EAQVTQNPRYLITVTGKKLTVTCSQNMNHEYMSWYRQDPGLGLRQIYYSMNVEVTDKGDVPEGYKVSRKEKRNFPLILESPSPNQTSLYFCASSSEFFAGATNEKLFFGSGTQLSVL.